This paragraph covers one TCR beta chain sequence. A much larger clone differs by one base, so this may be a read error. The sample comes from a study of T cells in Graves' hyperthyroidism and ophthalmopathy. Per the germline V gene, CDR1 is SGHAT and CDR2 is FQNNGV. The CDR3 covers 16 residues. TCR beta CDR3 region amplification was performed from RNA transcripts. During a first-round RT-PCR of the TCR CDR3, the HTBI primer set was used. TCRdb redid the calling of the multiplex PCR reads with MiXCR, one entry per CDR3 protein. The table shows fewer than 650,000 distinct CDR3 sequences, with roughly 13% occurring only once.

Material: blood. The source of this sequence is a woman aged 30 to 39 with Graves' hyperthyroidism that later progressed to Graves' ophthalmopathy. The V gene is TRBV11-2, the J gene TRBJ1-6; D may be TRBD1 (6 bases). The CDR3 sequence: CGSSSRGGADNSPLHF. The CDR3 DNA is TGTGGCAGCAGCTCGAGGGGGGGCGCCGATAATTCACCCCTCCACTTT.